A selection of T cell receptor beta chains follows, all from one sample in a study of shared clonotypes between healthy human individuals. Produced via immunoSEQ multiplex PCR; TCRdb's table is partial and in-frame only. This table holds approximately 100,000 clones, around 65% found once. Sequenced material: memory CD8+ T cells sorted from blood. These receptor sequences come from a woman aged 25 to 39 in good health. Each CDR3 is given without its conserved first and last residue. Fields, in order: CDR3 length, V gene, J gene, CDR3 protein.

cdr3_length: 13; v_call: TRBV5-1; j_call: TRBJ1-2; cdr3_aa: ASSLDSQGHYGYT
cdr3_length: 10; v_call: TRBV5-6; j_call: TRBJ1-1; cdr3_aa: ASSLGTRRAF
cdr3_length: 13; v_call: TRBV4-1; j_call: TRBJ1-2; cdr3_aa: ASSQVGTPKDGYT
cdr3_length: 12; v_call: TRBV25-1; j_call: TRBJ2-1; cdr3_aa: ASSKGPGRDEQF
cdr3_length: 12; v_call: TRBV28; j_call: TRBJ2-1; cdr3_aa: ASSFFGIYNEQF
cdr3_length: 9; v_call: TRBV2; j_call: TRBJ2-7; cdr3_aa: ASSEANEQY
cdr3_length: 13; v_call: TRBV13; j_call: TRBJ2-3; cdr3_aa: ASSPNQPGADTQY
cdr3_length: 12; v_call: TRBV4-1; j_call: TRBJ2-1; cdr3_aa: ASSQGALEDEQF
cdr3_length: 12; v_call: TRBV19; j_call: TRBJ2-3; cdr3_aa: ASKGTSATDTQY
cdr3_length: 12; v_call: TRBV6-4; j_call: TRBJ2-2; cdr3_aa: ASSASTDTGELF
cdr3_length: 13; v_call: TRBV19; j_call: TRBJ1-2; cdr3_aa: ASSRDRDGDYGYT
cdr3_length: 17; v_call: TRBV7-8; j_call: TRBJ2-7; cdr3_aa: ASSLDVFGALAATYEQY
cdr3_length: 13; v_call: TRBV27; j_call: TRBJ2-7; cdr3_aa: ASSLSASGRYEQY
cdr3_length: 12; v_call: TRBV4-1; j_call: TRBJ2-7; cdr3_aa: ASSQDRDSYEQY
cdr3_length: 13; v_call: TRBV7-9; j_call: TRBJ1-2; cdr3_aa: ASSPLGYRGYGYT
cdr3_length: 14; v_call: TRBV25-1; j_call: TRBJ2-1; cdr3_aa: ASSDPQDYTYNEQF
cdr3_length: 11; v_call: TRBV6-4; j_call: TRBJ1-1; cdr3_aa: ASSPDRDTEAF
cdr3_length: 11; v_call: TRBV5-6; j_call: TRBJ2-7; cdr3_aa: ASTRQGFHEQY
cdr3_length: 15; v_call: TRBV4-1; j_call: TRBJ2-4; cdr3_aa: ASSQVGSAKDKNIQY
cdr3_length: 13; v_call: TRBV19; j_call: TRBJ2-1; cdr3_aa: ASSSRGFSYNEQF
cdr3_length: 8; v_call: TRBV19; j_call: TRBJ1-1; cdr3_aa: ASHDTEAF
cdr3_length: 13; v_call: TRBV2; j_call: TRBJ2-2; cdr3_aa: ASRIIAGDGGELF
cdr3_length: 13; v_call: TRBV25-1; j_call: TRBJ2-2; cdr3_aa: ASSESSRNTGELF
cdr3_length: 12; v_call: TRBV6-5; j_call: TRBJ2-5; cdr3_aa: ASGPGTGVFEQY
cdr3_length: 13; v_call: TRBV5-1; j_call: TRBJ1-4; cdr3_aa: ASSATGTANEKLF
cdr3_length: 13; v_call: TRBV18; j_call: TRBJ2-7; cdr3_aa: ASSPSHNTYYEQY
cdr3_length: 12; v_call: TRBV7-7; j_call: TRBJ2-5; cdr3_aa: ASSSGEREETQY
cdr3_length: 12; v_call: TRBV5-4; j_call: TRBJ1-2; cdr3_aa: ASSLGTANYGYT
cdr3_length: 12; v_call: TRBV25-1; j_call: TRBJ2-7; cdr3_aa: ASSEEFSDYEQY
cdr3_length: 13; v_call: TRBV7-2; j_call: TRBJ1-2; cdr3_aa: ASSSSRGGNYGYT
cdr3_length: 11; v_call: TRBV30; j_call: TRBJ1-2; cdr3_aa: AWSVGAGRGYT
cdr3_length: 12; v_call: TRBV28; j_call: TRBJ2-7; cdr3_aa: ASSRDRGLSEQY
cdr3_length: 12; v_call: TRBV2; j_call: TRBJ1-1; cdr3_aa: ASSEPGLNTEAF
cdr3_length: 16; v_call: TRBV25-1; j_call: TRBJ2-7; cdr3_aa: ASSESGTSGSHVHEQY
cdr3_length: 14; v_call: TRBV28; j_call: TRBJ2-7; cdr3_aa: ASSLFGGPSSYEQY
cdr3_length: 16; v_call: TRBV27; j_call: TRBJ2-3; cdr3_aa: ASSLVPPTPLSTDTQY
cdr3_length: 9; v_call: TRBV10-2; j_call: TRBJ2-7; cdr3_aa: ASSSSYEQY
cdr3_length: 14; v_call: TRBV5-4; j_call: TRBJ2-1; cdr3_aa: ASSLDSYTYYNEQF
cdr3_length: 13; v_call: TRBV5-1; j_call: TRBJ2-1; cdr3_aa: ASSLETATYNEQF
cdr3_length: 9; v_call: TRBV19; j_call: .; cdr3_aa: ATGQVYEQY